The source of this T cell receptor (beta chain) is a study of PD-L1 blockade in urothelial cancer. This clone is a singleton in its sample. Assay: immunoSEQ multiplex PCR; the TCRdb copy retains only in-frame clones and omits some. The sample records 70,000 to 100,000 clones, roughly 84% being singletons. Trimming cost V 4 bases and J 2 bases, with 9 bases left between them. Germline V gene lookup returns CDR1 LNHDA and CDR2 SQIVND (reference sequence). The length of the CDR3 is 14 residues. Time point specified: pretreatment peripheral blood. This chain links TRBV19 with TRBJ1-5; D ambiguous. Sequencing used PBMCs, obtained around atezolizumab (anti-PD-L1) treatment. The clonotype originates from a man in his fifties or sixties with urothelial cancer. CDR3 loop: CASSNLGGNQPQHF. The CDR3 DNA reads TGTGCCAGTAGTAATCTCGGGGGCAATCAGCCCCAGCATTTT. Filled out from reference TRBV19 and TRBJ1-5, the complete variable domain reads DGGITQSPKYLFRKEGQNVTLSCEQNLNHDAMYWYRQDPGQGLRLIYYSQIVNDFQKGDIAEGYSVSREKKESFPLTVTSAQKNPTAFYLCASSNLGGNQPQHFGDGTRLSIL.